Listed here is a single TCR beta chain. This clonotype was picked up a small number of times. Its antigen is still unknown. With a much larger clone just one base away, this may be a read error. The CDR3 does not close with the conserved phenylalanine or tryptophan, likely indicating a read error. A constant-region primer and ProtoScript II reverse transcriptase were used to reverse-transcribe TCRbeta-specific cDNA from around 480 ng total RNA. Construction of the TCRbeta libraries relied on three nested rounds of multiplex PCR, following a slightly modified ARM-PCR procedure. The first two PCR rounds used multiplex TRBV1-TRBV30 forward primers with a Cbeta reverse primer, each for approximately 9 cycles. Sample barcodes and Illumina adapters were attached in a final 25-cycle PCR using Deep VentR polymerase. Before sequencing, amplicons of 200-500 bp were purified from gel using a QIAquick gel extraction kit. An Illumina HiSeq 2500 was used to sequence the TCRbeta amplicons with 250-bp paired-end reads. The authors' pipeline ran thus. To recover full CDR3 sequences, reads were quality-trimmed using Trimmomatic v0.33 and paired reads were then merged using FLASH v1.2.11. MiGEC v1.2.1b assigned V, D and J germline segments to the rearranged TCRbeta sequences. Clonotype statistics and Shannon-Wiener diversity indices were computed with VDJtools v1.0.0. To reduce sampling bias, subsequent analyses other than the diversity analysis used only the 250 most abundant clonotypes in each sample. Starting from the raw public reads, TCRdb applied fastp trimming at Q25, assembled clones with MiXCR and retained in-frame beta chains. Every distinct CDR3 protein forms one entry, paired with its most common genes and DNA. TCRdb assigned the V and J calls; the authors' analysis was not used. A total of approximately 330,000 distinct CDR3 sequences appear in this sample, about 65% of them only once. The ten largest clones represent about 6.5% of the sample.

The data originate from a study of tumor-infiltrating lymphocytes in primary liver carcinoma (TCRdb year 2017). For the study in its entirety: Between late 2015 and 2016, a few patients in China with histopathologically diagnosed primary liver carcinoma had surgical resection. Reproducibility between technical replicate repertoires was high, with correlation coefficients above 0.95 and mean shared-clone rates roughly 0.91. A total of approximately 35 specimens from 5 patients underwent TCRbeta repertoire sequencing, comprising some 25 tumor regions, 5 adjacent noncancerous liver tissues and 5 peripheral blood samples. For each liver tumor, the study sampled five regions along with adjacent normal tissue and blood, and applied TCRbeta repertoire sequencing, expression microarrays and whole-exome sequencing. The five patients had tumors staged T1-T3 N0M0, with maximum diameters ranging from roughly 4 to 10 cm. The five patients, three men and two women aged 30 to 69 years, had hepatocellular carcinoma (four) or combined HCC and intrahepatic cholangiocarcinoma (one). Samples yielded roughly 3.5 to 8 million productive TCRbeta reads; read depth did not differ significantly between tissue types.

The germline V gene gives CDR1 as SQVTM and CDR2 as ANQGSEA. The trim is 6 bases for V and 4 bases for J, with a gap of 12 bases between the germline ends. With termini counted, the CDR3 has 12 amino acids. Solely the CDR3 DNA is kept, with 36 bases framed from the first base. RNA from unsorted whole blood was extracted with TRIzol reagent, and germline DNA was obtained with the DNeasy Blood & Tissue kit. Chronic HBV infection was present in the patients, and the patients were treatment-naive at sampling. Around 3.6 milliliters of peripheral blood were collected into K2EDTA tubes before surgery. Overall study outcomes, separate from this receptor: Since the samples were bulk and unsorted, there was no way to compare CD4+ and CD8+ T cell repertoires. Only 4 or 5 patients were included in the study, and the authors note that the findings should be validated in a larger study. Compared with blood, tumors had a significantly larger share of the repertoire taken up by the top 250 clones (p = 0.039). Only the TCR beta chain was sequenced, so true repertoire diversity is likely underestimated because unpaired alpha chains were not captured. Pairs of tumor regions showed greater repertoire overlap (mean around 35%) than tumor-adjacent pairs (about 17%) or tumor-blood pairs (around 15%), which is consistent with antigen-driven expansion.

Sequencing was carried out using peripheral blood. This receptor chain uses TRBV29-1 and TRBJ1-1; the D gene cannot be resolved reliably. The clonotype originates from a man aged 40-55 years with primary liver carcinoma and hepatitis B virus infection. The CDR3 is CSVTYSTTEAFS. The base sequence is TGCAGCGTGACCTACTCAACCACTGAAGCTTTCTCT.